The T cell receptor beta chain under discussion was sequenced for a study of CD8 T cells in ankylosing spondylitis. Study-wide points: Typical of ankylosing spondylitis blood, it appeared, was a TCR beta motif of about eight highly homologous variants. Disease-linked clones proved CD8+ and comparatively uncommon in peripheral blood. Within matched ankylosing spondylitis synovial fluid, disease-linked clones were reportedly significantly enriched. Reactive arthritis synovial fluid and blood previously showed some of these motif variants.

Using quantitative 5'-RACE with molecular barcodes, the authors made TCR beta libraries. One entry per CDR3 protein results from TCRdb running MiXCR on the 5' RACE reads. The sample holds hundreds of thousands of distinct CDR3 sequences, approximately 12% seen once. V was clipped by 0 bases and J by 5 bases, with 14 bases between them. The germline V gene has CDR1 SGDLS and CDR2 YYNGEE. The CDR3 extends over 15 amino acids. This clonotype was seen only a few times. Its antigen is currently unknown. The genes are TRBV9 and TRBJ1-2; perhaps TRBD1 as D (5 bases). The sequenced sample consisted of blood, either unsorted or a sorted T cell fraction (not recorded which). The source of this sequence is a male donor with ankylosing spondylitis. CDR3 amino acids: CASSVAPRVGYGYTF. The CDR3 nucleotides read TGTGCCAGCAGCGTAGCCCCCAGGGTGGGATATGGCTACACCTTC.